A single sample gave rise to the 13 T cell receptor beta chains below, sequenced in a study of quantifying T cell responses using KT2 cells. Looking at the study overall: cDNA was made from DNase-treated RNA using alpha and beta constant primers.

The cDNA 3' end received a ligated oligonucleotide with a UMI. The first PCR ran about 4 cycles with an equimolar RC1.1 and RC1.2 beta primer mix. MiXCR, run by TCRdb on the UMI-ligation and nested PCR reads, gives a single entry per CDR3 protein. Among approximately 41,000 distinct CDR3 sequences, about 15% were seen once, and the ten largest hold about 40%. Sequencing was done on a sample of PBMCs spiked with cells of the T cell clone KT2. These TCRs come from a human donor.

This clonotype has ten or more counts. V and J are TRBV6-1 and TRBJ1-1; 9 positions agree with TRBD1. This CDR3 region has 17 residues. J gave up 3 bases and V 3 bases, and 11 bases lay outside the gene matches. Germline-derived CDR1 and CDR2 are MNHNS and SASEGT. CDR3 protein: CASSDVPSWDRDTEAFF. The CDR3 coding sequence is TGTGCCAGCAGTGACGTACCATCATGGGACAGGGACACTGAAGCTTTCTTT.

The chain links TRBV12-3 or TRBV12-4 to TRBJ1-1, with TRBD1 matching 9 bases. This CDR3 is 16 amino acids long. Germline trimming cut 2 bases from V and 3 bases from J; bases unmatched to any gene: 7. The CDR3 protein is CASSLHRGLSDTEAFF. CDR3 nucleotides: TGTGCCAGCAGTTTACACAGGGGGCTGTCGGACACTGAAGCTTTCTTT.

This sequence joins TRBV9 and TRBJ2-1, with D possibly being TRBD1 or TRBD2 (5 bases each). This CDR3 is 14 amino acids long. CDR1 and CDR2 from the germline V gene are SGDLS and YYNGEE. V lost 2 bases, J lost 5 bases, and 11 bases lay in between. The CDR3: CASSVDGTDNEQFF. The CDR3 DNA reads as TGTGCCAGCAGCGTCGACGGGACCGACAATGAGCAGTTCTTC.

The rearrangement joins TRBV6-2 or TRBV6-3 to TRBJ2-2, with no clear D. This CDR3 has 14 amino acids. Germline-derived CDR1 and CDR2 are MNHEY and SVGEGT. Trimming pared 6 bases from V and 6 bases from J, leaving 14 bases between. The chain's CDR3 is CASSFGSWPGELFF. The CDR3 DNA reads TGTGCCAGCAGCTTTGGGTCCTGGCCCGGGGAGCTGTTTTTT.

The chain links TRBV3-1 to TRBJ2-5; 10 nucleotides match TRBD2. The CDR3 length is 16 residues. V shed 4 bases, J shed 1 base, and the junction held 6 bases outside the gene matches. Germline lookup yields CDR1 LGHDT and CDR2 YNNKEL (reference sequence). CDR3 sequence reads: CASSRRSGGAQETQYF. In nucleotides, the CDR3 is TGTGCCAGCAGCCGACGAAGCGGGGGGGCCCAAGAGACCCAGTACTTC.

This chain uses TRBV4-2 with TRBJ1-1; D gene unclear. V lost 6 bases and J lost 0, with 8 bases in between. Germline CDR1 and CDR2: LGHNA and YNFKEQ. CDR3 length: 13 amino acids. The CDR3: CASRTDLNTEAFF. As DNA, the CDR3 is TGTGCCAGCAGGACGGACCTGAACACTGAAGCTTTCTTT.

This chain connects TRBV7-3 to TRBJ2-2; 9 positions agree with TRBD2. The CDR3 totals 14 residues. V lost 6 bases, J lost 3 bases, and 2 bases stayed unmatched. Germline CDR1 SGHTA, CDR2 FQGTGA. In DNA form, the CDR3 reads TGTGCCAGCAGAGCGGGAGGCGACACCGGGGAGCTGTTTTTT. Amino acids: CASRAGGDTGELFF.

The chain employs TRBV4-3 and TRBJ2-7; D gene ambiguous. Germline lookup yields CDR1 LGHNA and CDR2 YSLEER. The CDR3 is 14 amino acids. The germline V and J ends were trimmed by 5 bases and 3 bases, with 14 bases remaining between them. The CDR3 bases are TGCGCCAGCAGCTCGCGGATGGGGTTCTACGAGCAGTACTTC. Protein sequence: CASSSRMGFYEQYF.

The chain uses TRBV12-3 or TRBV12-4 and TRBJ2-7; D is undetermined. The CDR3 spans 14 residues. Trimming took 3 bases from V and 2 from J, leaving 11 bases between them. CDR3 coding DNA: TGTGCCAGCAGTTTCTGGCAGAATCCCTACGAGCAGTACTTC. This encodes CASSFWQNPYEQYF.

This clonotype was counted many times. The chain uses TRBV12-3 or TRBV12-4 and TRBJ1-2, with 12 bases that match TRBD1. The CDR3 length is 14 residues. The ends lost 3 bases at V and 8 bases at J; junction bases unmatched: 4. CDR3 bases: TGTGCCAGCAGTTTCACCGGGACAGGGGGCGGCTACACCTTC. Its protein is CASSFTGTGGGYTF.

This clonotype has a handful of counts. V and J are TRBV5-1 and TRBJ2-5; D is ambiguous. The CDR3 is made up of 15 amino acids. V lost 4 bases, J lost 2 bases, and 15 bases lay in between. Germline-derived CDR1 and CDR2 are SGHRS and YFSETQ. DNA for the CDR3: TGCGCCAGCAGCCCCCAAGGATCTTCTCAAGAGACCCAGTACTTC. Protein sequence: CASSPQGSSQETQYF.

This clonotype was seen more than once but under ten times. This chain links TRBV24-1 with TRBJ2-5; no reliable D call. Germline CDR1 and CDR2: KGHDR and SFDVKD. The CDR3 consists of 11 residues. V dropped 4 bases and J dropped 7 bases, with 6 bases sitting between them. The CDR3 loop reads CATSEGGTQYF. Written as DNA, the CDR3 is TGTGCCACCAGTGAAGGTGGGACCCAGTACTTC.

This clonotype appeared many times. The chain employs TRBV19 and TRBJ2-5; the D is unclear. CDR1 is LNHDA, CDR2 SQIVND, per germline (reference sequence). V shed 4 bases and J shed 2 bases, with 8 bases lying between them. CDR3 length equals 13 residues. The DNA for the CDR3 is TGTGCCAGTAGTAGGGTTGAACAAGAGACCCAGTACTTC. Translation gives CASSRVEQETQYF.